Listed here are 24 T cell receptor beta chains from one sample, sequenced in a study of T-cell memory formation after mild COVID-19. TCRdb re-called the 5' RACE reads through MiXCR, storing one row per CDR3 protein. The table has fewer than 650,000 distinct CDR3 sequences, roughly a fifth seen once; the top ten hold around 9.2%. Input material: PBMCs or a T cell subset sorted from them (not recorded which). The receptors were sampled from an adult woman who had mild COVID-19 (a few samples of this study predate the infection). Cell type and time point are not known.

This clonotype was seen only a few times. This sequence joins TRBV5-6 and TRBJ2-7; 8 bases agree with TRBD1. CDR3 length: 17 residues. Germline V gene lookup returns CDR1 SGHDT and CDR2 YYEEEE. V was clipped by 1 base and J by 3 bases; unmatched bases: 12. The CDR3 region is CASSLRQGAFDLYEQYF. DNA for the CDR3: TGTGCCAGCAGCTTGCGGCAGGGGGCGTTCGACCTCTACGAGCAGTACTTC.

This clonotype was counted only a few times. V and J are TRBV7-9 and TRBJ2-1; D perhaps matches TRBD2 (6 bases). The length of the CDR3 is 13 residues. Trimming left V 5 bases short and J 15 bases short, with 20 bases between. The germline V gene has CDR1 SEHNR and CDR2 FQNEAQ (reference sequence). The CDR3 nucleotides are TGTGCCAGCAGCGACCTTAGTGGCGGGAAGGCGTTCTTC. Its translation is CASSDLSGGKAFF.

V usage is TRBV29-1 and J usage is TRBJ1-3; no definite D call. Trimming took off 4 bases at V and 3 bases at J, with 10 bases between the two ends. The CDR3 covers 13 residues. The germline CDR1 and CDR2 sequences are SQVTM and ANQGSEA. CDR3 loop: CSVALPGGNTIYF. The CDR3 DNA sequence: TGCAGCGTTGCCCTGCCTGGTGGAAACACCATATATTTT.

This clonotype has just a few counts. The chain employs TRBV6-5 and TRBJ2-7; 14 bases agree with TRBD2. The CDR3 spans 17 residues. V lost 6 bases and J lost 9; bases outside the gene matches: 16. Germline V gene lookup returns CDR1 MNHEY and CDR2 SVGAGI. The CDR3 loop reads CASSLTGTSGSRVSQYF. In nucleotides, the CDR3 is TGTGCCAGCAGCCTTACCGGGACTAGCGGGAGTAGAGTATCGCAGTACTTC.

The DNA for the CDR3 is TGTGCCAGCAGCCCGACCCACCTCACTAGTGCCGGGGAGCTGTTTTTT. It translates to CASSPTHLTSAGELFF. The chain couples TRBV7-9 to TRBJ2-2; tentatively, D is TRBD2 (5 bases). The V end lost 5 bases, the J end lost 6 bases, and 19 bases lay between the germline ends. Germline V lookup: CDR1 SEHNR, CDR2 FQNEAQ (reference sequence). The CDR3 is made up of 16 amino acids.

This clonotype appeared many times. The rearrangement uses TRBV7-2 and TRBJ2-1, with 8 bases aligning to TRBD2. The CDR3 consists of 16 residues. Germline CDR1 is SGHTA and CDR2 is FQGNSA. V dropped 1 base and J dropped 2; count of bases not matched to a gene: 4. The CDR3 coding sequence is TGTGCCAGCAGCTTAGTTGGCGGGGGGCCCTACAATGAGCAGTTCTTC. Translated, it gives CASSLVGGGPYNEQFF.

The V call is TRBV5-4, the J call TRBJ2-5; D is ambiguous. This CDR3 region has 13 residues. With 1 base removed from V and 4 bases from J, the gap between germline ends came to 8 bases. Germline CDR1 reads SGHNT; CDR2 reads YYREEE (reference sequence). In DNA, the CDR3 is TGTGCCAGCAGCTTGTGGATGGGAGAGACCCAGTACTTC. This codes for CASSLWMGETQYF.

This clonotype was seen more than once but under ten times. V is TRBV4-1 and J is TRBJ1-5; D remains unclear. With 0 bases removed from V and 2 bases from J, the gap between germline ends came to 8 bases. The CDR3 is made up of 15 amino acids. Germline V lookup: CDR1 MGHRA, CDR2 YSYEKL. CDR3 coding DNA: TGCGCCAGCAGCCAAGACTGGGATCGCAATCAGCCCCAGCATTTT. Its translation is CASSQDWDRNQPQHF.

In its sample, this clonotype was seen a few times. The chain uses TRBV30 and TRBJ2-1; D is unresolved. V lost 8 bases, J lost 4 bases, and 15 bases lay in between. CDR1 and CDR2 from the germline V gene are GTSNPN and SVGIG (reference sequence). There are 13 residues in the CDR3. This CDR3 is CALCVPGYNEQFF. In DNA form, the CDR3 reads TGTGCCCTGTGTGTGCCGGGTTACAATGAGCAGTTCTTC. Combining the CDR3 with reference TRBV30 and TRBJ2-1 gives the whole variable domain SQTIHQWPATLVQPVGSPLSLECTVEGTSNPNLYWYRQAAGRGLQLLFYSVGIGQISSEVPQNLSASRPQDRQFILSSKKLLLSDSGFYLCALCVPGYNEQFFGPGTRLTVL.

CDR3 nucleotides: TGTGCCACCAGCAGCGGATGGGGTAGGGGAAAACTGTTTTTT. Translated: CATSSGWGRGKLFF. The chain employs TRBV15 and TRBJ1-4, with D perhaps matching TRBD1 (5 bases). CDR3 size: 14 residues. The V end lost 3 bases, the J end lost 10 bases, and 15 bases lay between the germline ends. From germline, CDR1 is LNHNV and CDR2 YYDKDF (reference sequence). Based on the CDR3 plus reference TRBV15 and TRBJ1-4, the full variable domain is DAMVIQNPRYQVTQFGKPVTLSCSQTLNHNVMYWYQQKSSQAPKLLFHYYDKDFNNEADTPDNFQSRRPNTSFCFLDIRSPGLGDTAMYLCATSSGWGRGKLFFGSGTQLSVL.

This sequence joins TRBV12-3 or TRBV12-4 and TRBJ1-1; TRBD1 is a possible D gene (6 bases). The CDR3 has 15 amino acids. Trimming left V 2 bases short and J 2 bases short, with 12 bases between. CDR3 nucleotides: TGTGCCAGCAGTTTACGGGACACTACAAACACTGAAGCTTTCTTT. The encoded protein is CASSLRDTTNTEAFF.

The V call is TRBV6-5, the J call TRBJ2-1; no firm D call. CDR3 length: 14 residues. CDR1 and CDR2 (germline): MNHEY, SVGAGI. V gave up 2 bases and J gave up 2 bases, with 7 bases separating them. In DNA form, the CDR3 reads TGTGCCAGCAGTTACAAGTCGGCCTACAATGAGCAGTTCTTC. It encodes CASSYKSAYNEQFF.

This clonotype has a handful of counts. The V call is TRBV9, the J call TRBJ2-1, with 12 bases lining up with TRBD2. The germline V gene encodes CDR1 SGDLS and CDR2 YYNGEE. The ends lost 3 bases at V and 5 bases at J; junction bases unmatched: 3. The CDR3 spans 15 residues. CDR3 sequence: CASSETSGGHNEQFF. The CDR3, as DNA: TGTGCCAGCAGCGAGACTAGCGGGGGCCACAATGAGCAGTTCTTC.

The genes are TRBV4-1 and TRBJ2-7, with D maybe TRBD2 (6 bases). V dropped 1 base and J dropped 2 bases, with 15 bases sitting between them. In germline, CDR1 is MGHRA, CDR2 YSYEKL. This CDR3 has 16 residues. The CDR3 DNA reads TGCGCCAGCAGCCAAGTTGGGCGGGGACCCGCCTACGAGCAGTACTTC. Translating gives CASSQVGRGPAYEQYF.

This clonotype appeared a few times. The chain recombines TRBV7-2 with TRBJ1-6, with TRBD1 identical over 7 bases. Trimming cost V 6 bases and J 7 bases; bases outside gene matches: 6. This CDR3 contains 14 residues. Germline lookup yields CDR1 SGHTA and CDR2 FQGNSA. The CDR3 bases are TGTGCCAGCAGGCCTGGGACAGCGAATTCACCCCTCCACTTT. The encoded protein is CASRPGTANSPLHF.

This clonotype was seen repeatedly, ten times or more. The chain is built from TRBV12-3 or TRBV12-4 and TRBJ2-3; 7 bases map to TRBD1. The CDR3 sequence is 16 residues long. V gave up 5 bases and J gave up 3 bases; unmatched junction bases: 11. DNA for the CDR3: TGTGCCAGCAGTCCGTTGGTAGGGGGCGTGACAGATACGCAGTATTTT. It translates to CASSPLVGGVTDTQYF.

The chain couples TRBV25-1 to TRBJ1-1, with D maybe TRBD1 (6 bases). Trimming cost V 7 bases and J 12 bases, with 24 bases left between them. CDR1 MGHDK and CDR2 SYGVNS come from the germline V gene. There are 14 residues in the CDR3. The CDR3 coding sequence is TGTGCCAGCACCCCAACAGGGTCGTGGAAGGTATCTTTCTTT. It codes for CASTPTGSWKVSFF.

This chain links TRBV27 with TRBJ2-3; 8 positions match TRBD1. The CDR3 has 12 residues. CDR1 is MNHEY, CDR2 SMNVEV, per germline (reference sequence). Trimming removed 5 bases from V and 11 bases from J; junction bases left unmatched: 6. The CDR3 here is CASSPRQGRQYF. The CDR3 nucleotides are TGTGCCAGCAGTCCAAGACAGGGGAGGCAGTATTTT.

This clonotype was detected once. The chain has TRBV9 and TRBJ2-7; 7 positions match TRBD2. V gave up 2 bases and J gave up 4 bases; unmatched junction bases: 9. The V gene's germline CDR1 is SGDLS and CDR2 YYNGEE. This CDR3 region has 15 residues. The DNA of the CDR3 is TGTGCCAGCAGCGTTTCAGCGGGATCCTTATACGAGCAGTACTTC. Translating gives CASSVSAGSLYEQYF.

The CDR3 DNA follows: TGTGCCAGCAGCGGGGGACTTGGCTCTGGAAACACCATATATTTT. It encodes CASSGGLGSGNTIYF. The J gene is TRBJ1-3, the V gene TRBV5-5; TRBD1 is a possible D gene (5 bases). Germline-derived CDR1 and CDR2 are SGHKS and YYEKEE (reference sequence). V shed 4 bases and J shed 0 bases, with 11 bases lying between them. The CDR3 totals 15 residues.

This clonotype was counted only a few times. The gene calls are TRBV2 and TRBJ2-2; 16 bases are a match to TRBD2. Germline V gene data show CDR1 as SNHLY and CDR2 as FYNNEI. The V segment lost 6 bases and the J segment 5 bases; nucleotides outside the gene matches: 12. This CDR3 has 19 amino acids. CDR3 residues: CASSPRGLAGGPGTGELFF. DNA of the CDR3: TGTGCCAGCAGCCCCAGGGGACTAGCGGGAGGGCCTGGTACCGGGGAGCTGTTTTTT.

CDR3 sequence (DNA): TGTGCCAGCAGCGTAGGCACCGTTAATGAAAAACTGTTTTTT. Protein sequence: CASSVGTVNEKLFF. The rearrangement joins TRBV9 to TRBJ1-4, with D hard to call. Germline V lookup: CDR1 SGDLS, CDR2 YYNGEE. With 0 bases removed from V and 4 bases from J, the gap between germline ends came to 7 bases. CDR3 size: 14 residues.

This clonotype was seen more than once but under ten times. Here the CDR3 reads CASSKVLSYNEQFF. The CDR3 DNA sequence: TGTGCCAGCAGCAAGGTCCTTTCCTACAATGAGCAGTTCTTC. The chain is built from TRBV5-5 and TRBJ2-1; unclear D gene. The CDR3 is made up of 14 amino acids. Trimming stripped 4 bases from V and 1 base from J, with 9 bases between. Germline lookup yields CDR1 SGHKS and CDR2 YYEKEE (reference sequence).

This clonotype has more than one count but fewer than ten. The junction shows a germline mismatch at one end, possibly a read error. The J gene is TRBJ2-1, the V gene TRBV7-3, with 12 positions matching TRBD2. CDR1 is SGHTA, CDR2 FQGTGA, per germline. This CDR3 has 13 residues. CDR3 sequence: CASSLSGTSGPAF. For the CDR3, the DNA is TGTGCCAGCAGCTTATCTGGGACTAGCGGGCCCGCGTTC.